This passage covers 16 T cell receptor beta chains from one sample sequenced in a study of blood T cells in healthy people across ages. A second PCR, run for roughly 7 to 11 cycles, used a sample-barcoded 5' primer plus a J-beta primer mix. MiXCR was run by TCRdb on the 5' RACE reads, yielding one entry per CDR3 protein. This sample yields 2 million or so distinct CDR3 sequences, of which less than 50% are seen a single time; about 2.1% belongs to the top ten. Sequenced material: blood. Receptors originate from a woman between 35 and 50 years old in good health.

On this clonotype itself: The CDR3 does not end in the conserved phenylalanine or tryptophan, so this is likely a read error. The rearrangement links TRBV6-6 to TRBJ2-5; D remains ambiguous. This CDR3 contains 14 residues. The germline V and J ends were trimmed by 0 bases and 5 bases, with 10 bases remaining between them. Germline V gene lookup returns CDR1 MNHNY and CDR2 SVGAGI (reference sequence). In DNA, the CDR3 is TGTGCCAGCAGTTACTCGACGGGTTCGGAGACCCAGTACGTC. This encodes CASSYSTGSETQYV.

This clonotype was detected many times. This chain joins TRBV7-2 and TRBJ2-1; D perhaps matches TRBD2 (5 bases). The CDR3 has 14 residues. V lost 0 bases to trimming and J lost 5 bases, with 8 bases between them. CDR1 is SGHTA and CDR2 is FQGNSA in the germline V gene. CDR3 sequence (DNA): TGTGCCAGCAGCTTAGCAACTAGGAACAATGAGCAGTTCTTC. Amino acids: CASSLATRNNEQFF.

V usage is TRBV9 and J usage is TRBJ1-2; no clear D. The germline V and J ends were trimmed by 3 bases and 8 bases, with 20 bases remaining between them. This CDR3 has 15 residues. The germline gives CDR1 SGDLS, CDR2 YYNGEE. CDR3 nucleotides: TGTGCCAGCAGCGCCCAAGCCCGAAATCTCTACGGCTACACCTTC. This sequence encodes CASSAQARNLYGYTF.

The chain has TRBV6-6 and TRBJ2-5, with TRBD2 as a possible D gene (5 bases). The last part of the DNA fits TRBJ2-7 better; the J call may be wrong. Looked up from germline, CDR1 is MNHNY and CDR2 is SVGAGI (reference sequence). The CDR3 is 15 amino acids. The CDR3 loop reads CASYLAPVSRDEQYF. Here the CDR3 DNA reads TGTGCCAGTTACTTGGCTCCGGTGTCGAGGGACGAGCAGTACTTC.

As DNA, the CDR3 is TGTGCCAGCAGTTTATCCGGGGGAAATCAGTTCTTC. It codes for CASSLSGGNQFF. The gene calls are TRBV28 and TRBJ2-1; tentatively, D is TRBD2 (6 bases). Trimming removed 1 base from V and 13 bases from J, with 11 bases in between. The length of the CDR3 is 12 residues. Germline CDR1 reads MDHEN; CDR2 reads SYDVKM.

The chain joins TRBV29-1 to TRBJ2-3; D tentatively fits TRBD1 or TRBD2 (6 bases each). Germline V gene data show CDR1 as SQVTM and CDR2 as ANQGSEA. The V gene lost 4 bases and the J gene lost 5 bases, with 16 bases spanning the gap. CDR3 size: 14 residues. CDR3 protein: CSVGPGANGDTQYF. The CDR3 region has the DNA TGCAGCGTTGGGCCGGGGGCCAATGGAGATACGCAGTATTTT.

V is TRBV27 and J is TRBJ1-5; D gene uncertain. Trimming left V 2 bases short and J 5 bases short, with 19 bases between. CDR1 is MNHEY, CDR2 SMNVEV, per germline (reference sequence). This CDR3 is 17 amino acids long. CDR3 residues: CASSLKAPVDIDQPQHF. The DNA of the CDR3 is TGTGCCAGCAGTTTAAAAGCCCCTGTCGATATAGATCAGCCCCAGCATTTT.

The sample holds one count of this clonotype. This chain links TRBV20-1 with TRBJ2-1; D unclear. CDR1 and CDR2 from the germline V gene are DFQATT and SNEGSKA (reference sequence). This CDR3 is 12 amino acids long. V dropped 6 bases and J dropped 12 bases, with 18 bases sitting between them. The CDR3: CSAPGPPRGQFF. In DNA form, the CDR3 reads TGCAGTGCGCCCGGGCCCCCCCGAGGGCAGTTCTTC.

This clonotype showed up many times. The chain uses TRBV2 and TRBJ2-1; TRBD2 matches 10 bases. V dropped 2 bases and J dropped 5; count of bases not matched to a gene: 12. This CDR3 spans 18 amino acids. Germline CDR1 and CDR2: SNHLY and FYNNEI. The CDR3 bases are TGTGCCAGCAGTGAATTGCCTGATCTAGCGGGGGAGGACAATGAGCAGTTCTTC. Amino acids: CASSELPDLAGEDNEQFF.

The chain combines TRBV7-9 with TRBJ1-5; weak D call: TRBD1 (5 bases). The CDR3 loop spans 14 amino acids. Trimming shortened V by 5 bases and J by 3 bases, and 11 bases separated the two germline ends. Germline values: CDR1 SEHNR, CDR2 FQNEAQ (reference sequence). The CDR3 loop is CASSHDSSNQPQHF. The CDR3 bases are TGTGCCAGCAGCCATGACAGTTCCAATCAGCCCCAGCATTTT.

The V call is TRBV10-3, the J call TRBJ1-2; 10 positions match TRBD1. The V gene end was trimmed by 6 bases and the J gene end by 5 bases; junction bases not matched to a gene: 6. Germline values: CDR1 ENHRY, CDR2 SYGVKD. This CDR3 is 14 amino acids long. DNA for the CDR3: TGTGCCATCAGAGGACAGGGGGATGAATATGGCTACACCTTC. Translating gives CAIRGQGDEYGYTF.

This rearrangement joins TRBV7-2 to TRBJ2-3, with 7 bases identical to TRBD2. This CDR3 has 17 residues. The V and J ends lost 4 bases and 1 base, in that order; junction bases with no gene match: 11. Germline CDR1 is SGHTA and CDR2 is FQGNSA. The CDR3 DNA reads as TGTGCCAGCAGCTATTTCCGCGGACTAGAGGGCACAGATACGCAGTATTTT. It encodes CASSYFRGLEGTDTQYF.

V usage is TRBV20-1 and J usage is TRBJ1-2; 9 bases are a match to TRBD1. CDR1 is DFQATT, CDR2 SNEGSKA, per germline (reference sequence). CDR3 length: 15 residues. Trimming removed 2 bases from V and 5 bases from J; junction bases left unmatched: 9. CDR3 residues: CSARFPGQGNYGYTF. The CDR3 nucleotides are TGCAGTGCTAGATTCCCCGGACAGGGGAATTATGGCTACACCTTC.

The chain employs TRBV6-2 or TRBV6-3 and TRBJ2-3; D unclear. The length of the CDR3 is 15 residues. From germline, CDR1 is MNHEY and CDR2 SVGEGT. With 5 bases removed from V and 0 bases from J, the gap between germline ends came to 12 bases. CDR3 loop: CASSTTIKSTDTQYF. The CDR3 region has the DNA TGTGCCAGCAGTACGACAATTAAGAGCACAGATACGCAGTATTTT.

V gene TRBV28 combines with J gene TRBJ1-2; 8 bases align to TRBD1. Germline trimming cut 3 bases from V and 1 base from J; bases unmatched to any gene: 4. This CDR3 is 15 amino acids long. CDR1 is MDHEN and CDR2 is SYDVKM in the germline V gene. CDR3 in amino acids: CASSFLTGDNYGYTF. Written as DNA, the CDR3 is TGTGCCAGCAGTTTCCTGACAGGGGATAACTATGGCTACACCTTC.

The chain employs TRBV15 and TRBJ2-1; tentative D call: TRBD2 (6 bases). Germline lookup yields CDR1 LNHNV and CDR2 YYDKDF (reference sequence). V was trimmed by 2 bases and J by 13 bases, leaving 33 bases between them. The CDR3 spans 19 residues. CDR3 nucleotide sequence: TGTGCCACCAGCAGATCGTACCTCTCAGGACTACTCATGGAAGAGACCCAGTTCTTC. It encodes CATSRSYLSGLLMEETQFF.